What follows are 26 T cell receptor beta chains derived from one specimen sequenced in a study of cytomegalovirus exposure and HLA in healthy donors. The PCR ran on 60 Vbeta and 13 Jbeta primers. Profiling relied on immunoSEQ multiplex PCR, and the TCRdb table lists in-frame clones only, not all of them. Of fewer than 350,000 clones listed, roughly 90% were seen once; the top ten hold approximately 2.2%. Specimen: PBMCs. The receptors stem from a woman aged 18-29 years in good health and CMV-seronegative.

The genes are TRBV6-6 and TRBJ1-4; a possible D gene is TRBD1 (5 bases). Germline assignment: CDR1 MNHNY and CDR2 SVGAGI (reference sequence). The CDR3 has 14 residues. V lost 2 bases, J lost 7 bases, and 11 bases lay in between. DNA of the CDR3: TGTGCCAGCAGTTACGGCCAGGGTGGTGAAAAACTGTTTTTT. Translation gives CASSYGQGGEKLFF.

V usage is TRBV4-1 and J usage is TRBJ2-1; possibly TRBD2 for D (5 bases). The germline V gene encodes CDR1 MGHRA and CDR2 YSYEKL. The CDR3 is made up of 15 amino acids. The V and J ends lost 1 base and 2 bases respectively, with 9 bases between them. The CDR3: CASSQGIATYNEQFF. The CDR3 DNA reads TGCGCCAGCAGCCAAGGGATAGCGACCTACAATGAGCAGTTCTTC.

The J gene is TRBJ1-2, the V gene TRBV11-2; 7 nucleotides align to TRBD1. V lost 5 bases, J lost 4 bases, and 13 bases stayed unmatched. Germline CDR1 SGHAT, CDR2 FQNNGV. The CDR3 has 16 residues. CDR3 in DNA: TGTGCCAGCAGCAGAGTGGGACAGCGGTCCCTCTATGGCTACACCTTC. Encoded protein: CASSRVGQRSLYGYTF.

This clone showed up just a few times. The chain combines TRBV19 with TRBJ2-7; D possibly corresponds to TRBD2 (5 bases). Between the trimmed V and J ends, which lost 6 bases and 3 bases, there was a span of 12 bases. The CDR3 has 13 amino acids. Germline CDR1 reads LNHDA; CDR2 reads SQIVND (reference sequence). The CDR3 is CASRSGSDYEQYF. The CDR3 nucleotides read TGTGCCAGTAGATCGGGATCCGACTACGAGCAGTACTTC.

This rearrangement joins TRBV19 to TRBJ2-7, with TRBD1 matching 9 bases. Per the germline V gene, CDR1 is LNHDA and CDR2 is SQIVND (reference sequence). This CDR3 has 16 residues. Trimming at V came to 3 bases and at J to 4 bases, leaving 10 bases not matched to a gene. CDR3 nucleotide sequence: TGTGCCAGTAGTATCTGGGACAGGGTGGGATTTTACGAGCAGTACTTC. It encodes CASSIWDRVGFYEQYF.

The chain links TRBV30 to TRBJ1-4; perhaps TRBD1 as D (6 bases). Germline CDR1 reads GTSNPN; CDR2 reads SVGIG (reference sequence). V dropped 3 bases and J dropped 6 bases, with 11 bases sitting between them. The CDR3 runs to 13 residues. For the CDR3, the DNA is TGTGCCTGGAGGACAGGCCTGGATGAAAAACTGTTTTTT. Amino acid sequence: CAWRTGLDEKLFF.

The chain has TRBV6-1 and TRBJ1-5; no definite D call. Trimming took 6 bases from V and 4 from J, leaving 10 bases between them. CDR1 is MNHNS and CDR2 is SASEGT in the germline V gene. The CDR3 has 13 residues. The CDR3 nucleotides read TGTGCCAGCAGGAGCAAAACTAATCAGCCCCAGCATTTT. Amino acid sequence: CASRSKTNQPQHF.

The chain is built from TRBV5-8 and TRBJ2-2, with a weak D call TRBD2 (6 bases). V shed 0 bases and J shed 2 bases, with 11 bases lying between them. Germline CDR1 SGHTS, CDR2 YDEGEE. The CDR3 is 16 amino acids. The CDR3 spells CASSLVGLHNTGELFF. DNA for the CDR3: TGTGCCAGCAGCTTGGTGGGACTCCATAACACCGGGGAGCTGTTTTTT.

This chain connects TRBV9 to TRBJ2-3; D may be TRBD2 (7 bases). The CDR3 totals 18 residues. Trimming stripped 0 bases from V and 1 base from J, with 18 bases between. The germline CDR1 and CDR2 sequences are SGDLS and YYNGEE. Here the CDR3 DNA reads TGTGCCAGCAGCGTAGCTCCCCAGGGAGGGGGAGGCACAGATACGCAGTATTTT. It yields the protein CASSVAPQGGGGTDTQYF.

The CDR3 loop is CASREASGVETQYF. The CDR3 coding sequence is TGTGCCAGCAGGGAGGCTAGCGGGGTGGAGACCCAGTACTTC. The V call is TRBV2, the J call TRBJ2-5; 9 bases line up with TRBD2. This CDR3 comprises 14 residues. Germline V lookup: CDR1 SNHLY, CDR2 FYNNEI. The ends lost 6 bases at V and 5 bases at J; junction bases unmatched: 7.

The V and J genes are TRBV4-2 and TRBJ2-7; D might be TRBD1 (5 bases). Germline V gene lookup returns CDR1 LGHNA and CDR2 YNFKEQ. V lost 1 base to trimming and J lost 3 bases, with 16 bases between them. The CDR3 loop spans 16 amino acids. DNA for the CDR3: TGTGCCAGCAGCCAAGCGGCAGGGTCTATTGGCTACGAGCAGTACTTC. It translates to CASSQAAGSIGYEQYF.

As to this clone: Other DNA sequences in this specimen translate into the identical CDR3. The chain uses TRBV9 and TRBJ2-3; D may be TRBD1 (6 bases). Germline CDR1 is SGDLS and CDR2 is YYNGEE. The length of the CDR3 is 15 residues. The V end was cut by 2 bases, the J end by 0 bases, with 10 bases between. As DNA, the CDR3 is TGTGCCAGCAGCGTTGGGGGCGGCAGCACAGATACGCAGTATTTT. Protein: CASSVGGGSTDTQYF. The entire variable domain, with the rest obtained from reference TRBV9 and TRBJ2-3, is as follows: DSGVTQTPKHLITATGQRVTLRCSPRSGDLSVYWYQQSLDQGLQFLIQYYNGEERAKGNILERFSAQQFPDLHSELNLSSLELGDSALYFCASSVGGGSTDTQYFGPGTRLTVL.

The gene calls are TRBV5-1 and TRBJ1-2; D is uncertain. V dropped 2 bases and J dropped 1 base, with 9 bases sitting between them. CDR3 length: 14 residues. From germline, CDR1 is SGHRS and CDR2 YFSETQ. CDR3 sequence (DNA): TGCGCCAGCAGCTTAGAGGGATTTAACTATGGCTACACCTTC. Amino acid sequence: CASSLEGFNYGYTF.

The chain uses TRBV5-4 and TRBJ2-5, with a tentative D call TRBD1 (6 bases). The CDR3 totals 15 residues. Germline loops: CDR1 SGHNT, CDR2 YYREEE (reference sequence). The ends were cut back, 0 bases at V and 2 bases at J, with 11 bases in the middle. The CDR3 sequence is CASSLEARGQETQYF. CDR3 DNA sequence: TGTGCCAGCAGCTTGGAGGCCAGGGGACAAGAGACCCAGTACTTC.

This chain uses TRBV20-1 with TRBJ1-2; no definite D call. V was clipped by 4 bases and J by 4 bases, with 7 bases between them. Germline loops: CDR1 DFQATT, CDR2 SNEGSKA (reference sequence). There are 11 residues in the CDR3. CDR3 loop: CSAIQSYGYTF. For the CDR3, the DNA is TGCAGTGCTATACAGAGCTATGGCTACACCTTC.

This chain connects TRBV10-3 to TRBJ2-7; TRBD1 agrees at 8 bases. V lost 4 bases and J lost 3; bases outside the gene matches: 2. This CDR3 is built from 13 residues. The germline gives CDR1 ENHRY, CDR2 SYGVKD. CDR3 nucleotide sequence: TGTGCCATCAGTGGGACAGGGAACTACGAGCAGTACTTC. Translating gives CAISGTGNYEQYF.

The rearrangement links TRBV29-1 to TRBJ1-1, with D possibly being TRBD1 (5 bases). This CDR3 has 16 residues. Germline loops: CDR1 SQVTM, CDR2 ANQGSEA. V shed 6 bases and J shed 3 bases, with 23 bases lying between them. This CDR3 is CSVMGGVKSEDTEAFF. The CDR3 coding sequence is TGCAGCGTCATGGGGGGGGTAAAAAGTGAGGACACTGAAGCTTTCTTT.

This clone was found a few times. The rearrangement joins TRBV2 to TRBJ1-4; TRBD1 aligns across 9 bases. V lost 4 bases, J lost 7 bases, and 22 bases stayed unmatched. The CDR3 loop spans 20 amino acids. Germline V gene sequence: CDR1 SNHLY, CDR2 FYNNEI. The CDR3 DNA reads as TGTGCCAGCAGTGCCTCTGCCGGGACAGGGAGGTTGGGCAAAGGTGAAAAACTGTTTTTT. The encoded protein is CASSASAGTGRLGKGEKLFF.

The gene calls are TRBV7-9 and TRBJ1-2; TRBD1 might be the D (5 bases). Germline V gene data show CDR1 as SEHNR and CDR2 as FQNEAQ (reference sequence). The length of the CDR3 is 14 residues. With 6 bases removed from V and 4 bases from J, the gap between germline ends came to 15 bases. CDR3 residues: CASSFTGTAYGYTF. In DNA, the CDR3 is TGTGCCAGCAGTTTTACCGGGACTGCCTATGGCTACACCTTC.

In this sample, this clone turned up once. The chain uses TRBV6-1 and TRBJ1-1; no firm D call. The V gene lost 6 bases and the J gene lost 5 bases, with 7 bases spanning the gap. CDR3 length: 11 residues. From germline, CDR1 is MNHNS and CDR2 SASEGT. The CDR3 spells CASSGGTEAFF. In nucleotides, the CDR3 is TGTGCCAGCAGCGGAGGGACTGAAGCTTTCTTT.

This clone was observed once. The chain has TRBV19 and TRBJ2-3, with a tentative D call TRBD2 (5 bases). V dropped 8 bases and J dropped 9 bases, with 12 bases sitting between them. The CDR3 length is 11 residues. Germline CDR1 reads LNHDA; CDR2 reads SQIVND (reference sequence). The CDR3 protein is CASGERETQYF. The CDR3 DNA reads as TGTGCCAGTGGGGAGAGGGAGACGCAGTATTTT.

The CDR3 protein is CASSPRLDPYEQYF. CDR3 coding DNA: TGTGCCAGCAGCCCCCGACTAGACCCCTACGAGCAGTACTTC. This rearrangement joins TRBV9 to TRBJ2-7, with D perhaps matching TRBD2 (6 bases). The CDR3 is 14 amino acids. Trimming left V 4 bases short and J 2 bases short, with 13 bases between. Germline values: CDR1 SGDLS, CDR2 YYNGEE. Supplemented by reference TRBV9 and TRBJ2-7, the full variable domain reads DSGVTQTPKHLITATGQRVTLRCSPRSGDLSVYWYQQSLDQGLQFLIQYYNGEERAKGNILERFSAQQFPDLHSELNLSSLELGDSALYFCASSPRLDPYEQYFGPGTRLTVT.

This chain connects TRBV27 to TRBJ2-7; 9 positions match TRBD2. The CDR3 spans 15 residues. V was clipped by 3 bases and J by 2 bases; unmatched bases: 5. Germline CDR1 is MNHEY and CDR2 is SMNVEV (reference sequence). DNA for the CDR3: TGTGCCAGCAGTTTTTTGGCGGGGGGGGCCTACGAGCAGTACTTC. Encoded protein: CASSFLAGGAYEQYF.

DNA of the CDR3: TGTGCCAGCAGTGAAGTGGGGGGGGAGGTAATCACCTCCGGGGAGCTGTTTTTT. Residues: CASSEVGGEVITSGELFF. This chain connects TRBV2 to TRBJ2-2, with 7 nucleotides matching TRBD2. CDR3 length equals 18 residues. V lost 1 base, J lost 6 bases, and 14 bases stayed unmatched. CDR1 and CDR2 from the germline V gene are SNHLY and FYNNEI.

The chain recombines TRBV9 with TRBJ2-1; the D gene is possibly TRBD2 (5 bases). The CDR3 is made up of 13 amino acids. The germline CDR1 and CDR2 sequences are SGDLS and YYNGEE. V dropped 3 bases and J dropped 8 bases, with 12 bases sitting between them. The CDR3 region has the DNA TGTGCCAGCAGCGGCGGACTCCTGTATGAGCAGTTCTTC. It translates to CASSGGLLYEQFF.

This chain links TRBV5-1 with TRBJ2-1, with 8 bases aligning to TRBD2. Unmatched junction bases numbered 17, after V lost 7 bases and J lost 8 bases. The CDR3 sequence is 16 residues long. CDR1 is SGHRS and CDR2 is YFSETQ in the germline V gene. CDR3 sequence (DNA): TGCGCCAGCCGAGGCGGGACTAGGTTCAAAGGCGATGAGCAGTTCTTC. Translation: CASRGGTRFKGDEQFF.